This record concerns one TCR beta chain sequence. This entry belongs to a study of shared clonotypes between healthy human individuals. Overall study: Donor ages ranged 18 to 49 years: a couple of women, a few men.

Method: immunoSEQ multiplex PCR; TCRdb's copy keeps in-frame clones and lacks some. The repertoire holds about 2.5 million clones, with around 92% as singletons. Trimming stripped 1 base from V and 1 base from J, with 13 bases between. The CDR3 length is 16 residues. CDR1 MGHRA and CDR2 YSYEKL come from the germline V gene. The sequencing sample was made of naive CD4+ T cells from PBMCs. Described subset: CD45RA+ positively selected. The sequence came from a man aged 18 to 29 in good health. Some clones in this sample may be carry-over from other donors' samples. The genes are TRBV4-1 and TRBJ1-1; weak D call: TRBD1 (5 bases). As DNA, the CDR3 is TGCGCCAGCAGCCAAGCCCAGGGACGGGGGAACACTGAAGCTTTCTTT. Protein sequence: CASSQAQGRGNTEAFF.